These T cell receptor beta chains were read from a single sample in a study of cytomegalovirus exposure and HLA in healthy donors. Generated by immunoSEQ multiplex PCR, the TCRdb table keeps only in-frame clones and is missing some. The profile covers roughly 100,000 clones, with roughly 70% appearing a single time and about 14% taken by the ten largest. Sequencing was carried out using PBMCs. Source of these receptors: a woman in her 50s in good health and CMV-seropositive. CDR3s include the opening cysteine and the closing phenylalanine or tryptophan. D genes are given only for firm matches. Some rows mark clone size as missing; the rest say once, few, many or name a class of expanded clone.

v_gene	j_gene	abundance	d_gene	CDR3nt	CDR3aa
TRBV4-2	TRBJ2-1	.	.	TGTGCCAGCAGCCAAGTGGGTAGCGGCTACAATGAGCAGTTCTTC	CASSQVGSGYNEQFF
TRBV11-2	TRBJ2-7	.	.	TGTGCCAGCAGCTTAGTATCCGGGAAGAGCTCCTACGAGCAGTACTTC	CASSLVSGKSSYEQYF
TRBV29-1	TRBJ2-5	.	.	TGCAGCGTTACAGGGGACTGGGAGACCCAGTACTTC	CSVTGDWETQYF
TRBV23-1	TRBJ2-4	once	.	TGCGCCTCCCTCCAAGTTACTAAGCCTCTAGCCAAAAACATTCAGTACTTC	CASLQVTKPLAKNIQYF
TRBV6-1	TRBJ1-1	.	TRBD1	TGTGCCAGCAGTGCCGGGACAGCCACTGAAGCTTTCTTT	CASSAGTATEAFF
TRBV28	TRBJ2-7	.	.	TGTGCCAGCATGGAGGCCAACTACGAGCAGTACTTC	CASMEANYEQYF
TRBV11-3	TRBJ1-1	.	.	TGTGCCAGCAGCTGGACAGTGAACACTGAAGCTTTCTTT	CASSWTVNTEAFF
TRBV13	TRBJ1-4	.	.	TGTGCCAGCAGCCCCGGGATTTATGAAAAACTGTTTTTT	CASSPGIYEKLFF
TRBV11-2	TRBJ2-7	few	.	TGTGCCAGCAGCTTAGGACAGACCTACGAGCAGTACTTC	CASSLGQTYEQYF
TRBV30	TRBJ2-1	.	.	TGTGCCTGGAGTGGATCTAGTATCTACAATGAGCAGTTCTTC	CAWSGSSIYNEQFF
TRBV27	TRBJ1-1	.	.	TGTGCCAGCTCCCTGGGGGCCCCCACTGAAGCTTTCTTT	CASSLGAPTEAFF
TRBV28	TRBJ2-1	.	TRBD2	TGTGCCAGCAGTTTATATCTAGCGGGATTGAATGAGCAGTTCTTC	CASSLYLAGLNEQFF
TRBV27	TRBJ2-5	.	.	TGTGCCAGCAGTTTCGGGATAGGGGAGACCCAGTACTTC	CASSFGIGETQYF
TRBV6-4	TRBJ2-3	.	TRBD2	TGTGCCAGCAGTCCGGGAGGCGGGGATACGCAGTATTTT	CASSPGGGDTQYF
TRBV13	TRBJ2-7	.	.	TGTGCCAGCAGCTCACAGGGAAACGAGCAGTACTTC	CASSSQGNEQYF
TRBV28	TRBJ2-5	few	.	TGTGCCACCAACCCCCGGGACTGGGAAGAGACCCAGTACTTC	CATNPRDWEETQYF
TRBV28	TRBJ2-3	.	TRBD2	TGTGCCAGCACCTCCCGGGGTCTAGCGGGAGTGTCAGATACGCAGTATTTT	CASTSRGLAGVSDTQYF
TRBV28	TRBJ2-7	.	TRBD1	TGTGCCAGCAGTTCTCCGACAGGGGTTGGGTACGAGCAGTACTTC	CASSSPTGVGYEQYF
TRBV4-1	TRBJ2-7	once	.	TGCGCCAGCAGCCAAGGCTTACTTACAGGGTTCGACGAGCAGTACTTC	CASSQGLLTGFDEQYF
TRBV7-8	TRBJ2-1	.	TRBD2	TGTGCCAGCAGCTCACTAGCGGGAGGAGCTGAGCAGTTCTTC	CASSSLAGGAEQFF
TRBV27	TRBJ2-5	.	.	TGTGCCAGCAGCAAAAGTCCATTGGGGGCCCAAGAGACCCAGTACTTC	CASSKSPLGAQETQYF
TRBV4-3	TRBJ2-1	few	.	TGCGCCAGCAGCCAAGATGGGCAGGACTATGAGCAGTTCTTC	CASSQDGQDYEQFF
TRBV19	TRBJ2-3	.	.	TGTGCCAGTAGTAGACTAGATGGAGTTGGAGGCACAGATACGCAGTATTTT	CASSRLDGVGGTDTQYF
TRBV16	TRBJ2-7	.	.	TGTGCCAGCAGCCAATTCGAGGGGGGGACCTACGAGCAGTACTTC	CASSQFEGGTYEQYF
TRBV25-1	TRBJ1-2	.	TRBD1	TGTGCCAGCAGTAGACAGGGGAAGTATGGCTACACCTTC	CASSRQGKYGYTF
TRBV7-3	TRBJ2-3	.	TRBD1	TGTGCCAGCAGCCCAAACAGACAGGGGGCAGATACGCAGTATTTT	CASSPNRQGADTQYF
TRBV9	TRBJ2-7	.	.	TGTGCCAGCAGCGTTGGACTACCTGTTGACTACGAGCAGTACTTC	CASSVGLPVDYEQYF
TRBV6-4	TRBJ2-3	.	.	TGTGCCAGCAGTGTGGACTTCTCAGATACGCAGTATTTT	CASSVDFSDTQYF
TRBV5-1	TRBJ2-5	.	.	TGCGCCAGCAGCCCAATAAGCACAGCGGAGCAGTACTTC	CASSPISTAEQYF
TRBV7-2	TRBJ2-7	.	TRBD2	TGTGCCAGCAGCTTACGGGGACTAGCGGGACGGTACGAGCAGTACTTC	CASSLRGLAGRYEQYF
TRBV6-1	TRBJ2-7	.	.	TGTGCCAGCAGTGATTGGGGTTTAGGGGACTACGAGCAGTACTTC	CASSDWGLGDYEQYF
TRBV11-1	TRBJ1-1	.	.	TGTGCCAGCAGTACGACAGGCCTCGGGAAAGCTTTCTTT	CASSTTGLGKAFF
TRBV19	TRBJ2-7	.	.	TGTGCCAGTGCGTGGGGGCGGGGGTCCTACGAGCAGTACTTC	CASAWGRGSYEQYF
TRBV28	TRBJ1-1	.	.	TGTGCCAGCACTACCAACACTGAAGCTTTCTTT	CASTTNTEAFF
TRBV19	TRBJ2-7	.	.	TGTGCCAGTAGTATTAGCCCTAGACAGAGAATATACGAGCAGTACTTC	CASSISPRQRIYEQYF
TRBV2	TRBJ1-1	.	TRBD1	TGTGCCAGCCGACCCCCAGGGGGACCTGCTCAAGAAGCTTTCTTT	CASRPPGGPAQEAFF
TRBV9	TRBJ2-3	.	TRBD1	TGTGCCAGCAGCACACGGACAGGGAGAGGCGATACGCAGTATTTT	CASSTRTGRGDTQYF
TRBV11-2	TRBJ2-1	.	TRBD2	TGTGCCAGCAGCTTAGCTAGCGGGAGGCTCAATGAGCAGTTCTTC	CASSLASGRLNEQFF
TRBV27	TRBJ2-4	.	TRBD2	TGTGCCAGCAGTCCCTACGCGGGGGGAAGGGACATTCAGTACTTC	CASSPYAGGRDIQYF
TRBV7-2	TRBJ1-3	.	.	TGTGCCAGCAGCTTAGATGTGGGGGGAGGAAACACCATATATTTT	CASSLDVGGGNTIYF
TRBV6-1	TRBJ1-1	.	TRBD1	TGTGCCAGAAGGGACAGTCCTGAAGCTTTCTTT	CARRDSPEAFF
TRBV7-2	TRBJ2-5	few	.	TGTGCCAGCAGCTTAGCGTCAGGGGTTGGGGAGACCCAGTACTTC	CASSLASGVGETQYF
TRBV30	TRBJ1-2	.	.	TGTGCCTGGAGTGTCCTTTCGACAGACTATGGCTACACCTTC	CAWSVLSTDYGYTF
TRBV19	TRBJ1-1	.	.	TGTGCCAGTAGTGAGCAGGGGATCGGCACTGAAGCTTTCTTT	CASSEQGIGTEAFF